This TCR beta chain was obtained from a study of cytomegalovirus exposure and HLA in healthy donors. Findings and caveats of the study: With later analysis, a missense DCLRE1C variant became linked to TCR beta V- and J-gene trimming.

This clone was seen only a few times. What it binds is not known. The germline V gene encodes CDR1 MGHRA and CDR2 YSYEKL. Trimming removed 0 bases from V and 3 bases from J; junction bases left unmatched: 2. The CDR3 is 14 residues long. It was with 60 Vbeta and 13 Jbeta primers that the PCR ran. TCRdb keeps only in-frame clones here, not all; method: immunoSEQ multiplex PCR. The sample carries about 150,000 clones, approximately 10% recorded once. This TCR came from a woman aged 40 to 49 in good health and CMV-seropositive. Sequences were obtained from PBMCs. This chain connects TRBV4-1 to TRBJ2-7; 7 bases align to TRBD1. This CDR3 is CASSQDAGGYEQYF. CDR3 nucleotides: TGCGCCAGCAGCCAAGATGCAGGGGGCTACGAGCAGTACTTC.